This T cell receptor (beta chain) originates from a study of cytomegalovirus exposure and HLA in healthy donors. Findings and limits, study-wide: It was taken for granted in presence/absence analyses that sequencing depth across donors was roughly uniform. Reportedly, TCR beta sequences accurately predicted HLA-A and HLA-B alleles in most subjects.

Losses at the gene ends were 2 bases for V and 5 bases for J; bases not matched to a gene: 9. This CDR3 spans 19 amino acids. Germline loops: CDR1 SGHVS, CDR2 FNYEAQ. Remarks on this clone: What it binds is unknown.

This PCR relied on a set of 60 Vbeta primers and 13 Jbeta primers. Clones were sequenced by immunoSEQ multiplex PCR, and TCRdb holds only the in-frame ones, with some missing. The top ten hold approximately 7.6% of the sample, which has about 50,000 clones, 80% seen once. The V call is TRBV7-6, the J call TRBJ2-1, with 16 bases matching TRBD2. The sequenced sample consisted of PBMCs. The sequence came from a man in his thirties or forties in good health and CMV-seropositive. The CDR3 loop reads CASSLRPGLAGGTHNEQFF. Written as DNA, the CDR3 is TGTGCCAGCAGCTTACGGCCGGGACTAGCGGGGGGGACTCACAATGAGCAGTTCTTC.